This T cell receptor beta chain came from a study of cytomegalovirus exposure and HLA in healthy donors (dated 2017 in TCRdb). Looking at the study overall: An earlier analysis of roughly 610 of the donors reported 250 to 300 Gb of sequence data and 95 million to 130 million unique TCR beta sequences obtained from approximately 180 million T cells. Approximately 310 gigabases of sequencing data and about 92 million unique TCR sequences made up an early release that covered under 750 HLA-typed donors. Of the roughly 390 genotyped donors, approximately 80% were placed in the genetic ancestry cluster associated with self-reported Caucasian donors. The study aimed to test whether cataloging public T cell receptors could reveal signatures of past pathogen exposure. Using immunosequencing, the study profiled T cell repertoires from 666 subjects and related those repertoires to cytomegalovirus serostatus. Along with the roughly 670-subject first cohort, a separate validation cohort of around 110 different subjects was used. To predict cytomegalovirus infection status, the study combined high-throughput TCR immunosequencing, statistical association of individual TCRs with disease status, and machine learning. A later analysis re-analyzed previously published TCR beta repertoires from 550 to 700 donors and added high-resolution HLA genotyping to study TCR occurrence patterns. Rather than using new phenotypic data, the later analysis identified candidate immune exposures from TCR beta sequences and from how often those sequences occurred across donors. An earlier analysis of 450 to 750 of the donors used high-throughput TCR beta sequencing to judge whether each TCR beta V gene segment behaved as functional or pseudogenic. Alongside the repertoire data, information on donor age, sex, ethnicity and CMV serostatus was compiled. In a later genetic analysis, genome-wide SNP genotypes for about 55% of the 666 donors were used, and that subset was treated as a discovery cohort. All discovery cohort repertoires had been generated using a single sequencing platform. HLA typing covered class I and class II loci at four-digit resolution. The number of typed donors differed by locus: about 629-640 for A, B, C, DRB1 and DQB1; some 540 for DQA1; 606 for DPA1; and around 450 for DPB1. Roughly 5 DR-DQ haplotypes were handled as single units for association and clustering because linkage in the cohort was strong. Among some 400 genotyped donors of the cohort, an average of around 240,000 unique TCR beta nucleotide sequences were sequenced per donor, 15% to 20% of them non-productive.

A word on this clone: Its cognate antigen has yet to be identified. The input lacks base qualities; no much larger clone sits a single base away.

In total, about 650 healthy bone marrow donors made up the cohort. All cohort members were sampled while nominally healthy, although unrecorded immune exposures were likely present. The donor tested CMV seronegative, placing the donor among the 350 to 400 seronegative members of the cohort. A peripheral blood sample was provided by each donor, and peripheral blood mononuclear cells were used for TCR beta sequencing. The Qiagen DNeasy Blood Extraction Kit was used to extract genomic DNA from the blood cell samples. Library generation was performed with the immunoSEQ multiplex PCR assay. The multiplex PCR relied on a mix of 60 forward primers for TCR Vbeta segments and 13 reverse primers for TCR Jbeta segments. The CDR3 region of rearranged TCR beta genes was amplified from genomic DNA with a multiplex PCR assay. The amplified TCR beta libraries were sequenced on the Illumina HiSeq System as 87-base-pair reads. Concerning the study's data processing: Across the 670 or so repertoires, a later analysis counted 60 million to 90 million unique TCR beta chains, 9 million to 14 million of which were shared by at least two donors. To remove PCR and sequencing errors, raw reads were error-corrected and collapsed into unique sequences using a nearest-neighbor algorithm that merged closely related sequences. To assign V, D and J gene segments, CDR3 sequences were aligned to IMGT reference sequences. For a sequence to be retained, at least a six-nucleotide match to both a V gene segment and a J gene segment was required. A rearrangement counted as productive if the CDR3 had no stop codons and remained in frame with V and J, and every other rearrangement counted as non-productive. CDR3 was defined according to IMGT convention as the region running from the second conserved V-encoded cysteine to the conserved J-encoded phenylalanine. Sequences without an unambiguous match to a single V gene segment were excluded from the earlier analysis of a few hundred of the donors. In an earlier analysis of 587 of the donors, V segments were called functional above 56.7% productive rearrangements and were called segregating when the between-donor standard deviation exceeded 5%. A statistical classification framework was built for diagnosing cytomegalovirus status from the catalog of TCR beta chain sequences. In a later analysis, TCR nucleotide sequences were compared against IMGT/GENE-DB human TR gene sequences so that V and J genes could be assigned. Using the TCRdist pipeline, a later analysis assigned CDR3 sequences along with most-parsimonious VDJ recombination scenarios. In a later analysis, each TCR beta chain was defined by its CDR3 amino acid sequence together with its V-gene family, and reads lacking a unique V-gene family were excluded. As a way to deal with suspected cross-contamination and a sequencing artifact, a later analysis dropped more than 500 nucleotide sequences that were highly shared and had low generation probability. For each public chain, a later analysis derived a clonal expansion index from normalized ranks of inferred template counts within each repertoire. Generation probabilities in a later analysis came from a VDJ recombination model fitted to out-of-frame rearrangements, and those results were checked against IGoR. A later analysis scored TCR-TCR, TCR-HLA and TCR-CMV co-occurrence with hypergeometric tests, applying a repertoire-size bias correction to TCR pairs. A later analysis estimated false discovery rates by permuting HLA or CMV assignments 20 times. In a later analysis, co-occurring TCRs were grouped using DBSCAN, with TCRdist sequence similarity added in when clustering inside HLA-allele-positive subsets. Repertoires with fewer than 30,000 or more than 120,000 public chains, plus five repertoires with anomalous nucleotide sharing, were excluded from co-occurrence clustering. TCRdb limited this immuneACCESS table to in-frame rearrangements with V and J called. A share of clones is missing; checked studies link under half to unresolved V genes, and the rest is unexplained. That table is the source of V, J and clone size, and D and trimming were worked out from the DNA. Across this sample there are around 65,000 clones, with less than 65% seen only once. The ten largest account for approximately 3% of the sample.

The germline V gene encodes CDR1 KGHSH and CDR2 LQKENI. Trimming at the junction amounts to 2 bases on V and 0 bases on J, and the germline ends lie 13 bases apart. The CDR3, from cysteine to phenylalanine, totals 16 residues. The CDR3 DNA has 48 bases and is translated from base 1. Broader findings and caveats from the paper: The 87-base-pair reads could not distinguish some IMGT-functional V segments, including TRBV6-2 and TRBV6-3, so those segments were excluded. While some public TCRs were present in many individuals, most TCR sequences turned up only very rarely across donors. Compared with equally common non-associated chains, HLA-associated TCR beta chains in a later analysis were more clonally expanded and had lower generation probabilities. The cohort was sequenced for TCR beta chains only, and without alpha or paired-chain data the features that could be detected were limited. CMV serostatus was the only immune exposure information available for the cohort. Broadly in line with IMGT annotations, most TCR beta V segments showed up in productive rearrangements about 87% or about 30% of the time in an earlier analysis of around 550 of the donors. A further reported finding was that TCR beta sequences accurately predicted the HLA-A and HLA-B alleles for most subjects in the first cohort. In a later analysis, the rate of TCR association differed among HLA loci, with DRB1 alleles having the most associated TCRs and HLA-C alleles having the fewest. Linkage disequilibrium might explain the correlated functional status among segregating V segments, but an unknown experimental factor could not be ruled out. A cluster of highly shared sequence variants was judged likely to be a technical artifact of the sequencing pipeline. According to the authors, the approach could potentially be generalized to other disease states and immunological phenotypes. In a later analysis, most CMV-associated TCR beta chains were found to appear HLA-restricted, with HLA associations seemingly driven largely by CMV exposure. The study gave a list of about 170 TCR beta chains associated with cytomegalovirus. Presence/absence analyses assumed roughly uniform sequencing depth across donors, an assumption that may not hold. HLA typing was unavailable for some donors at each locus, so association tests used only the typed subset. In a later analysis, about 16,000 TCR beta sequences were associated with specific HLA alleles at a false discovery rate of 0.05. A later genetic analysis reported fewer N-insertions in productive TCRs among donors in an Asian-associated ancestry cluster than the roughly 640-donor mean. When HLA alleles, especially DR and DQ, strongly co-occurred, TCR associations were difficult to assign to individual alleles. Cytomegalovirus status was reported to be diagnosed by the classifier with high specificity and sensitivity in both the original and validation cohorts. Roughly 15 rarely observed V segments, including chromosome 9 orphons, were excluded from the earlier analysis of several hundred of the donors because counts were too low. In vitro tests confirmed that a few of the cytomegalovirus-associated TCR beta chains recognize cytomegalovirus antigens. In a later genetic analysis, a missense DCLRE1C variant was associated with V-gene and J-gene trimming of TCR beta chains, and the association was replicated in an independent cohort. According to a later analysis, parvovirus B19, influenza, CMV and Epstein-Barr virus appeared linked to several top co-occurrence clusters.

The chain employs TRBV18 and TRBJ1-1, with a tentative D gene TRBD1 over 5 matching bases. This sequence was found in a man aged 25-40 years in good health and CMV-seronegative. Material: PBMCs. The CDR3 loop reads CASSPIGTGLNTEAFF. The nucleotide sequence reads TGTGCCAGCTCACCAATCGGAACAGGATTGAACACTGAAGCTTTCTTT. Extended through the reference TRBV18 and TRBJ1-1 proteins, this CDR3 yields the full variable domain: NAGVMQNPRHLVRRRGQEARLRCSPMKGHSHVYWYRQLPEEGLKFMVYLQKENIIDESGMPKERFSAEFPKEGPSILRIQQVVRGDSAAYFCASSPIGTGLNTEAFFGQGTRLTVV.